These T cell receptor beta chains were read from a single sample in a study of blood T cell repertoires in COVID-19. The repertoire was sequenced with immunoSEQ multiplex PCR; TCRdb's copy has only in-frame clones and lacks some. Of around 140,000 clones listed, about 76% were seen once; the top ten hold roughly 9%. Sequencing was performed on peripheral blood. The source of these receptors is a woman aged 60-70 years with active or convalescent COVID-19. Each CDR3 is given with its conserved first and last residue. A D gene is named only where the DNA matches it firmly. A row's size may be missing; if present it is once, few, many or a size class.

size,D,J,V,CDR3,DNA
NA,TRBD1,TRBJ1-1,TRBV6-5,CASSPGQGSLGEAFF,TGTGCCAGCAGCCCGGGACAGGGTAGTCTGGGTGAAGCTTTCTTT
NA,NA,TRBJ1-2,TRBV15,CATSRDRGEVPAYGYTF,TGTGCCACCAGCAGAGACCGGGGAGAGGTTCCTGCCTATGGCTACACCTTC
NA,NA,TRBJ1-2,TRBV19,CAVRGVSPDDGYTF,TGTGCCGTCCGCGGTGTCTCCCCCGATGATGGCTACACCTTC
few,TRBD2,TRBJ2-7,TRBV4-1,CASSAYWTSGYESYEQYF,TGCGCCAGCAGCGCATATTGGACTAGCGGGTACGAATCCTACGAGCAGTACTTC
NA,TRBD1,TRBJ2-5,TRBV24-1,CATSDYGTGETQYF,TGTGCCACCAGTGACTACGGGACAGGAGAGACCCAGTACTTC
NA,TRBD1,TRBJ2-5,TRBV10-3,CAISAGDRGSVRSWQETQYF,TGTGCCATCAGTGCTGGGGACAGGGGATCGGTTAGGTCGTGGCAAGAGACCCAGTACTTC
NA,TRBD2,TRBJ2-1,TRBV28,CASWFPSWVGRGVGRENNEQFF,TGTGCCAGCTGGTTTCCATCCTGGGTGGGTCGGGGGGTGGGGCGGGAGAACAATGAGCAGTTCTTC
NA,NA,TRBJ1-3,TRBV5-4,CASSAQGIGGNTIYF,TGTGCCAGCAGCGCACAGGGTATCGGTGGAAACACCATATATTTT
NA,NA,TRBJ2-1,TRBV4-3,CASSQGGPNEQFF,TGCGCCAGCAGCCAAGGAGGTCCCAATGAGCAGTTCTTC
NA,TRBD2,TRBJ2-1,TRBV7-9,CASTLREGSYNEQFF,TGTGCCAGCACCCTCCGGGAGGGGTCCTACAATGAGCAGTTCTTC
few,TRBD2,TRBJ2-5,TRBV18,CASSSGLASSETQYF,TGTGCCAGCTCATCGGGACTAGCATCTTCAGAGACCCAGTACTTC
NA,NA,TRBJ2-3,TRBV6-4,CASSDDSASTDTQYF,TGTGCCAGCAGTGATGACTCCGCTAGCACAGATACGCAGTATTTT
NA,NA,TRBJ1-1,TRBV27,CASSLAPGAVTEAFF,TGTGCCAGCAGTTTAGCCCCAGGGGCAGTCACTGAAGCTTTCTTT
few,TRBD1,TRBJ1-5,TRBV19,CASSIRRQGVWSINQPQHF,TGTGCCAGTAGTATCCGTAGACAGGGGGTTTGGAGTATCAATCAGCCCCAGCATTTT
once,NA,TRBJ1-2,TRBV6-5,CASTRGTKVNYGYTF,TGTGCCAGCACGCGGGGCACAAAAGTCAACTATGGCTACACCTTC
NA,TRBD2,TRBJ2-7,TRBV10-3,CATLGSGSYEQYF,TGTGCCACCCTAGGTAGCGGGAGTTACGAGCAGTACTTC
NA,NA,TRBJ2-4,TRBV5-5,CASSLDLGDIQYF,TGTGCCAGCAGCTTGGACCTAGGGGACATTCAGTACTTC
NA,NA,TRBJ2-7,TRBV5-1,CASSLAQGYYEQYF,TGCGCCAGCAGCTTGGCACAGGGCTACTACGAGCAGTACTTC
NA,NA,TRBJ1-3,TRBV3-1/TRBV3-2,CASSPVRSSGNTIYF,TGTGCCAGCAGCCCAGTAAGGAGCTCTGGAAACACCATATATTTT
NA,TRBD1,TRBJ1-3,TRBV4-2,CASSQVKGQGYGNTIYF,TGTGCCAGCAGCCAAGTGAAGGGACAGGGGTATGGAAACACCATATATTTT
NA,NA,TRBJ2-5,TRBV5-1,CASSQLGQETQYF,TGCGCCAGCAGCCAACTAGGCCAAGAGACCCAGTACTTC
NA,TRBD2,TRBJ2-1,TRBV4-1,CASSRGGRSYNEQFF,TGCGCCAGCAGCCGCGGGGGGCGCTCCTACAATGAGCAGTTCTTC
NA,TRBD2,TRBJ2-3,TRBV10-2,CASKRLADRTDTQYF,TGCGCCAGTAAAAGACTAGCGGACCGCACAGATACGCAGTATTTT
NA,TRBD1,TRBJ1-1,TRBV7-2,CASSQGGAGSTEAFF,TGTGCCAGCAGCCAAGGGGGCGCGGGATCCACTGAAGCTTTCTTT
NA,NA,TRBJ1-5,TRBV5-1,CASSPYGADGQPQHF,TGCGCCAGCAGCCCATATGGGGCGGACGGTCAGCCCCAGCATTTT
NA,TRBD1,TRBJ1-5,TRBV18,CASSPDRASNQPQHF,TGTGCCAGCTCACCGGACAGGGCGAGCAATCAGCCCCAGCATTTT
NA,TRBD1,TRBJ1-5,TRBV7-2,CASSLGQGHQPQHF,TGTGCCAGCAGCCTCGGACAGGGGCATCAGCCCCAGCATTTT
NA,NA,TRBJ2-1,TRBV20-1,CSASLPGVSSNEQFF,TGCAGTGCTAGTCTCCCGGGGGTGTCTAGTAATGAGCAGTTCTTC
few,NA,TRBJ1-3,TRBV6-5,CASSPRRDTIYF,TGTGCCAGCAGTCCCCGGCGGGACACCATATATTTT
few,NA,TRBJ1-1,TRBV10-3,CAISVSDSPTEAFF,TGTGCCATCAGTGTATCGGACTCCCCTACTGAAGCTTTCTTT
NA,NA,TRBJ1-6,TRBV6-1,CASSEETWSSYNSPLHF,TGTGCCAGCAGTGAAGAAACCTGGAGCTCCTATAATTCACCCCTCCACTTT
NA,TRBD1,TRBJ1-2,TRBV27,CASGTGGDYGYTF,TGTGCCAGCGGGACAGGGGGCGACTATGGCTACACCTTC
NA,TRBD1,TRBJ2-5,TRBV19,CASSPDREETQYF,TGTGCCAGTAGTCCCGACAGGGAAGAGACCCAGTACTTC
once,NA,TRBJ2-1,TRBV3-1/TRBV3-2,CASSQDDSSYNEQFF,TGTGCCAGCAGCCAAGATGACAGCTCCTACAATGAGCAGTTCTTC
once,NA,TRBJ1-3,TRBV5-6,CASSPRRGGQPGGNTIYF,TGTGCCAGCAGCCCCCGAAGGGGGGGACAACCGGGTGGAAACACCATATATTTT
many,NA,TRBJ1-5,TRBV20-1,CSARSGYAQHF,TGCAGTGCTAGATCGGGGTACGCCCAGCATTTT
NA,NA,TRBJ1-2,TRBV23-1,CASSQFEAISSNYGYTF,TGCGCCAGCAGTCAATTTGAGGCGATCTCCTCTAACTATGGCTACACCTTC
NA,TRBD1,TRBJ2-5,TRBV4-1,CASSQQDRGGETQYF,TGCGCCAGCAGCCAACAGGACAGGGGGGGAGAGACCCAGTACTTC
NA,TRBD1,TRBJ1-2,TRBV6-5,CASRGDSNYGYTF,TGTGCCAGCAGGGGGGACAGTAACTATGGCTACACCTTC
NA,NA,TRBJ2-1,TRBV6-5,CATRSYNEQFF,TGTGCCACCCGCTCCTACAATGAGCAGTTCTTC
once,TRBD1,TRBJ2-2,TRBV28,CASSLRTGEDTGELFF,TGTGCCAGCAGTTTAAGGACAGGGGAGGACACCGGGGAGCTGTTTTTT
NA,NA,TRBJ1-5,TRBV28,CASSSDQPQHF,TGTGCCAGCAGTTCTGATCAGCCCCAGCATTTT
NA,TRBD2,TRBJ2-1,TRBV30,CAWSPGLAGLNEQFF,TGTGCCTGGAGTCCGGGACTAGCGGGACTTAATGAGCAGTTCTTC
NA,TRBD1,TRBJ2-7,TRBV25-1,CASRGRDRGYEQYF,TGTGCCAGCAGGGGGCGGGACAGGGGCTACGAGCAGTACTTC
few,NA,TRBJ1-5,TRBV28,CASSNFRGVDNQPQHF,TGTGCCAGCAGCAACTTTCGCGGGGTTGACAATCAGCCCCAGCATTTT